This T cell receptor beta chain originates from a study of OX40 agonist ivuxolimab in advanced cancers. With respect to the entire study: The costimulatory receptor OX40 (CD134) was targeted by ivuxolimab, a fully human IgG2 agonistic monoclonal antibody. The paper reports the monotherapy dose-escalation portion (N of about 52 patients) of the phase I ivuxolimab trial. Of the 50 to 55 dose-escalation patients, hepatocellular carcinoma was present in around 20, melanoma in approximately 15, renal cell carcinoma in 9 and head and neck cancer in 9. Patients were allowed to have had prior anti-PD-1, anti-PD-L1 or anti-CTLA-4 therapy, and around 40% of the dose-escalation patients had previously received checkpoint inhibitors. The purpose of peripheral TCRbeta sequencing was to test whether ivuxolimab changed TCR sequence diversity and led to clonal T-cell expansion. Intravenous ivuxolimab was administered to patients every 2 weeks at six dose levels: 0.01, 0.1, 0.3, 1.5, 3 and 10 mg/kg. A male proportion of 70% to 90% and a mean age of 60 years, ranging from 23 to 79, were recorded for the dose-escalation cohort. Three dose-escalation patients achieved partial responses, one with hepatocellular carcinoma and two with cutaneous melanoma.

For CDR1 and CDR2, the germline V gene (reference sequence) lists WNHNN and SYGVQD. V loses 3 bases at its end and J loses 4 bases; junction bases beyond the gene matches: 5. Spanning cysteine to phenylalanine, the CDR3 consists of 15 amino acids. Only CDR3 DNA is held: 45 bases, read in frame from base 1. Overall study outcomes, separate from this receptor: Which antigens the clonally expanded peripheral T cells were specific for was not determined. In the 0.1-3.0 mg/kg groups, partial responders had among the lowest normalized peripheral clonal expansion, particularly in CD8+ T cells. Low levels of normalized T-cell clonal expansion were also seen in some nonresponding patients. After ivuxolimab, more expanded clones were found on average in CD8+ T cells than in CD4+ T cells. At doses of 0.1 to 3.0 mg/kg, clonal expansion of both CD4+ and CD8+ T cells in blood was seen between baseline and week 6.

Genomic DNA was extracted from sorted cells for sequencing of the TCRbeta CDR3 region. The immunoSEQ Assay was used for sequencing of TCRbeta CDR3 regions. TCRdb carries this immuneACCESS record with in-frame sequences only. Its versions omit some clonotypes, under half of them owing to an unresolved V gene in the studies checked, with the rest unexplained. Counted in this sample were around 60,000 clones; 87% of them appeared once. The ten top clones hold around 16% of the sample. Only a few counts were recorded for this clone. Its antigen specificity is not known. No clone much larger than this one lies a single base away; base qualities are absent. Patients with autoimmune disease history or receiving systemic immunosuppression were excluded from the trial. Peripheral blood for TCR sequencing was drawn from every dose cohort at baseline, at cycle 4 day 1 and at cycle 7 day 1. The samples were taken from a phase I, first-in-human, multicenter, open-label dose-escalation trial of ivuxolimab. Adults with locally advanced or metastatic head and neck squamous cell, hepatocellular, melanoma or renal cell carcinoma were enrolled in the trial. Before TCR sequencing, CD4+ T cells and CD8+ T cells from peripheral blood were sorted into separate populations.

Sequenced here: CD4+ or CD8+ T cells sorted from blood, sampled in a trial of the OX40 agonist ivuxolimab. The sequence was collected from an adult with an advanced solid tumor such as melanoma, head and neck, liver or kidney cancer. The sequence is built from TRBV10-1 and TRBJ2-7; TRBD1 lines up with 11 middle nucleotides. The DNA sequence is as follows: TGCGCCAGCAGTGACCCGGGACAGGGGGTTTACGAGCAGTACTTC. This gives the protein CASSDPGQGVYEQYF.